One and the same sample provided the 16 T cell receptor beta chains below, sequenced in a study of T cells after yellow fever vaccination. TCRdb re-analysed the 5' RACE reads in MiXCR, keeping a single row per CDR3 protein. The top ten hold roughly an eighth of the sample, which has hundreds of thousands of distinct CDR3 sequences, approximately 13% seen once. Sample: PBMCs, taken on the day of the yellow fever booster vaccination. Receptors originate from a man between 25 and 39 years old who received the YFV17D yellow fever vaccine.

This clonotype was detected a few times. V gene TRBV25-1 combines with J gene TRBJ1-1; TRBD1 agrees at 11 bases. The ends lost 5 bases at V and 11 bases at J; junction bases unmatched: 7. This CDR3 is built from 13 residues. In germline, CDR1 is MGHDK, CDR2 SYGVNS. The CDR3 sequence is CASSIRDRGIAFF. The CDR3 nucleotides read TGTGCCAGCAGTATCCGGGACAGGGGGATTGCTTTCTTT.

The rearrangement links TRBV20-1 to TRBJ2-1, with a tentative D call TRBD2 (6 bases). The length of the CDR3 is 18 residues. With 0 bases removed from V and 5 bases from J, the gap between germline ends came to 23 bases. Per the germline V gene, CDR1 is DFQATT and CDR2 is SNEGSKA (reference sequence). The CDR3 reads CSARDLLRAGRNDNEQFF. CDR3 in DNA: TGCAGTGCTAGAGATCTCCTCCGAGCGGGTCGAAACGACAATGAGCAGTTCTTC.

There are a few counts of this clonotype. The chain couples TRBV7-2 to TRBJ2-5; D is possibly TRBD2 (6 bases). Deletions cut 4 bases from V and 5 bases from J, with 23 bases between. This CDR3 has 17 residues. CDR1 and CDR2 from the germline V gene are SGHTA and FQGNSA. CDR3 loop: CASSSRRGGKVRETQYF. DNA for the CDR3: TGTGCCAGCAGCTCACGAAGGGGCGGGAAGGTTAGGGAGACCCAGTACTTC.

The V and J genes are TRBV4-3 and TRBJ2-1; D gene uncertain. The V and J ends lost 3 bases and 2 bases respectively, with 5 bases between them. This CDR3 has 13 amino acids. Germline V CDR1 and CDR2: LGHNA, YSLEER. The chain's CDR3 is CASSHQAYNEQFF. The CDR3 bases are TGCGCCAGCAGCCATCAAGCCTACAATGAGCAGTTCTTC.

This clonotype was seen a few times. J is TRBJ2-1 and V is TRBV18; 7 bases match TRBD2. V lost 1 base and J lost 10; bases outside the gene matches: 10. CDR1 is KGHSH, CDR2 LQKENI, per germline. There are 15 residues in the CDR3. CDR3 DNA sequence: TGTGCCAGCTCACCACTCCGGACTAGGGGTGACGAGCAGTTCTTC. As protein: CASSPLRTRGDEQFF. Complete variable domain (other parts from reference TRBV18 and TRBJ2-1): NAGVMQNPRHLVRRRGQEARLRCSPMKGHSHVYWYRQLPEEGLKFMVYLQKENIIDESGMPKERFSAEFPKEGPSILRIQQVVRGDSAAYFCASSPLRTRGDEQFFGPGTRLTVL.

This clonotype was seen only a few times. The genes are TRBV15 and TRBJ1-2; D gene ambiguous. V lost 0 bases, J lost 2 bases, and 13 bases lay in between. Germline V CDR1 and CDR2: LNHNV, YYDKDF (reference sequence). This CDR3 region has 16 residues. CDR3 nucleotide sequence: TGTGCCACCAGCAGAGATCATAGGGTAACGAACTATGGCTACACCTTC. Translating gives CATSRDHRVTNYGYTF.

This clonotype was found many times. The DNA of the CDR3 is TGCGCCAGCAGCCGAGCCGTGAACACTGAAGCTTTCTTT. Amino acid sequence: CASSRAVNTEAFF. J is TRBJ1-1 and V is TRBV10-1; D is uncertain. This CDR3 has 13 residues. The V end lost 6 bases, the J end lost 0 bases, and 8 bases lay between the germline ends. Germline assignment: CDR1 WNHNN and CDR2 SYGVQD (reference sequence).

This clonotype was counted a few times. V and J are TRBV20-1 and TRBJ2-3; D is uncertain. Germline assignment: CDR1 DFQATT and CDR2 SNEGSKA (reference sequence). The CDR3 consists of 12 residues. V dropped 5 bases and J dropped 4 bases, with 10 bases sitting between them. CDR3 in amino acids: CSASPQADTQYF. The CDR3 bases are TGCAGTGCTTCTCCTCAGGCAGATACGCAGTATTTT.

V and J are TRBV10-3 and TRBJ1-1, with TRBD1 as a possible D gene (6 bases). This CDR3 spans 12 amino acids. The germline V gene has CDR1 ENHRY and CDR2 SYGVKD. The germline V and J ends were trimmed by 10 bases and 5 bases, with 14 bases remaining between them. The CDR3 nucleotides are TGTGCCACCGCGGGGGGCTGGACTGAAGCTTTCTTT. As protein: CATAGGWTEAFF.

This clonotype was seen only a few times. The chain couples TRBV12-3 or TRBV12-4 to TRBJ2-7; 9 nucleotides line up with TRBD1. Trimming took 5 bases from V and 9 from J; bases not matched to a gene: 14. The CDR3 is 15 residues long. Here the CDR3 reads CASSPILGQGRGQYF. CDR3 in DNA: TGTGCCAGCAGTCCGATACTGGGACAGGGAAGAGGGCAGTACTTC.

This clonotype was counted only a few times. V gene TRBV7-9 combines with J gene TRBJ2-2; tentative D call: TRBD2 (6 bases). Germline V lookup: CDR1 SEHNR, CDR2 FQNEAQ (reference sequence). This CDR3 has 15 residues. V gave up 6 bases and J gave up 1 base, with 12 bases separating them. The CDR3 sequence is CASRATSRNTGELFF. The CDR3 nucleotides read TGTGCCAGCAGGGCAACTAGCCGGAACACCGGGGAGCTGTTTTTT.

This clonotype occurred many times. The rearrangement links TRBV28 to TRBJ2-5; D ambiguous. Germline assignment: CDR1 MDHEN and CDR2 SYDVKM. CDR3 size: 13 residues. Trimming stripped 7 bases from V and 3 bases from J, with 12 bases between. The CDR3 DNA reads as TGTGCCAGCATCGCCCAGGTGGAAGAGACCCAGTACTTC. Encoded protein: CASIAQVEETQYF.

The chain joins TRBV7-9 to TRBJ2-3; D may be TRBD2 (5 bases). CDR1 is SEHNR and CDR2 is FQNEAQ in the germline V gene (reference sequence). V lost 4 bases and J lost 4, with 21 bases in between. This CDR3 is 17 amino acids long. CDR3: CASSSRRAAKSPDTQYF. As DNA, the CDR3 is TGTGCCAGCAGCTCCAGGCGGGCCGCGAAGAGTCCAGATACGCAGTATTTT.

The table lists this clonotype with a few counts. The chain is built from TRBV10-3 and TRBJ2-1; 7 nucleotides agree with TRBD1. Germline V lookup: CDR1 ENHRY, CDR2 SYGVKD. Germline trimming cut 8 bases from V and 4 bases from J; bases unmatched to any gene: 5. The CDR3 contains 13 residues. The CDR3 region is CAIQGETYNEQFF. CDR3 coding DNA: TGTGCCATCCAGGGGGAAACTTACAATGAGCAGTTCTTC.

The chain carries TRBV7-9 and TRBJ2-1; TRBD2 matches at 8 bases. V gave up 2 bases and J gave up 5 bases; unmatched junction bases: 8. This CDR3 spans 16 amino acids. CDR1 is SEHNR and CDR2 is FQNEAQ in the germline V gene (reference sequence). The CDR3 DNA reads as TGTGCCAGCAGCTTAAGGGTTACTAGCGGCAACAATGAGCAGTTCTTC. This encodes CASSLRVTSGNNEQFF.

In this sample, this clonotype turned up many times. This chain uses TRBV9 with TRBJ2-7; weak D call: TRBD1 (5 bases). Looked up from germline, CDR1 is SGDLS and CDR2 is YYNGEE. The germline V and J ends were trimmed by 3 bases and 0 bases, with 25 bases remaining between them. The CDR3 spans 19 residues. In nucleotides, the CDR3 is TGTGCCAGCAGCGCGACCTCGGATTCAGCGCTAGGGGCCTCCTACGAGCAGTACTTC. This translates into CASSATSDSALGASYEQYF. Full variable domain (rest looked up from reference TRBV9 and TRBJ2-7): DSGVTQTPKHLITATGQRVTLRCSPRSGDLSVYWYQQSLDQGLQFLIQYYNGEERAKGNILERFSAQQFPDLHSELNLSSLELGDSALYFCASSATSDSALGASYEQYFGPGTRLTVT.